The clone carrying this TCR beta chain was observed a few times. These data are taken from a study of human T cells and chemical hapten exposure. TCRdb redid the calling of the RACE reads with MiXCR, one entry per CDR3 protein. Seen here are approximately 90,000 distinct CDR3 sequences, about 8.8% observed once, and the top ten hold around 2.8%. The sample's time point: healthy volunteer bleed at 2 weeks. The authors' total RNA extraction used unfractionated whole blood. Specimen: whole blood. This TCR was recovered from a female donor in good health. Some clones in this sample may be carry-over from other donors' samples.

In DNA, the CDR3 is TGTGCCAGCAGTTTATTAGGGTTCAATCAGCCCCAGCATTTT. Encoded protein: CASSLLGFNQPQHF. The genes are TRBV27 and TRBJ1-5, with D unclear. The CDR3 length is 14 residues. V gave up 1 base and J gave up 3 bases, with 7 bases separating them. Germline V gene lookup returns CDR1 MNHEY and CDR2 SMNVEV (reference sequence).